The clone carrying this TCR beta chain has a single count. Antigen specificity is unknown. The sample is drawn from a study of Ad26.COV2.S vaccination and SARS-CoV-2 variants. Per the germline V gene, CDR1 is SGHNT and CDR2 is YYREEE (reference sequence). The CDR3 is 13 residues long. Trimming pared 5 bases from V and 4 bases from J, leaving 12 bases between. Repertoires were generated with immunoSEQ multiplex PCR, while TCRdb's copy carries only in-frame clones and drops some. The table has fewer than 500,000 clones, approximately 90% seen once. The treatment is: some 20 received Ad26.COV2.S at low or high dose, single or two shots; 5 received placebo; per-sample allocation not given. Day 63 following the first vaccine or placebo injection was when the samples were taken. The administered vaccine (an Ad26 vector) expressed Wuhan-strain SARS-CoV-2 spike. Study-level results: Spike-specific CD8+ and CD4+ T cell responses reportedly showed substantial breadth after vaccination.

The starting material was peripheral blood, obtained in a trial of Ad26.COV2.S vaccine versus placebo. This clonotype was sampled from a person aged 18-60 years who received the Ad26.COV2.S COVID-19 vaccine or a placebo. J is TRBJ1-2 and V is TRBV5-4; weak D call: TRBD1 (6 bases). The CDR3 nucleotides read TGTGCCAGCAGACCCGGACAGTCCTATGGCTACACCTTC. Translating gives CASRPGQSYGYTF.